A single sample is the source of the 12 T cell receptor beta chains below, sequenced in a study of blood T cell repertoires in COVID-19. Assay: immunoSEQ multiplex PCR; the TCRdb copy retains only in-frame clones and omits some. The sample lists 150,000 to 200,000 clones, 79% occurring once. Sequenced sample: peripheral blood. All receptors derive from a middle-aged woman with COVID-19, enrolled during active disease.

CDR3 loop: CASSQHRVANEKLFF. The DNA for the CDR3 is TGCGCCAGCAGCCAACACAGGGTGGCTAATGAAAAACTGTTTTTT. The chain carries TRBV4-3 and TRBJ1-4; D may be TRBD1 (6 bases). V lost 2 bases to trimming and J lost 3 bases, with 10 bases between them. Per germline, CDR1 LGHNA and CDR2 YSLEER. There are 15 residues in the CDR3.

The gene calls are TRBV10-3 and TRBJ2-5, with D tentatively TRBD1 (6 bases). The CDR3 is 13 amino acids. Trimming pared 7 bases from V and 7 bases from J, leaving 16 bases between. Germline V lookup: CDR1 ENHRY, CDR2 SYGVKD. The CDR3 coding sequence is TGTGCCATCAAAAACAGGGATTTCGGGACCCAGTACTTC. It translates to CAIKNRDFGTQYF.

V is TRBV18 and J is TRBJ2-7; possibly TRBD1 for D (6 bases). Per the germline V gene, CDR1 is KGHSH and CDR2 is LQKENI. Trimming took 4 bases from V and 5 from J, leaving 24 bases between them. The CDR3 sequence is 17 residues long. CDR3 coding DNA: TGTGCCAGCTCACGCACCCCGTGGCAGGGGAGCCGTAACGAGCAGTACTTC. Translating it yields CASSRTPWQGSRNEQYF.

This clone was counted ten times or more. The identical CDR3 is also encoded by other nucleotide sequences in the sample. The gene calls are TRBV5-1 and TRBJ1-4, with D possibly matching TRBD1 (5 bases). Germline CDR1 and CDR2: SGHRS and YFSETQ. Deletions cut 2 bases from V and 3 bases from J, with 8 bases between. CDR3 length equals 14 residues. The CDR3 reads CASSFGGSNEKLFF. The CDR3 bases are TGCGCCAGCAGCTTCGGGGGGTCTAATGAAAAACTGTTTTTT.

The sample holds a few counts of this clone. The gene calls are TRBV19 and TRBJ2-7; D ambiguous. Trimming took 0 bases from V and 1 from J, leaving 13 bases between them. This CDR3 region has 16 residues. Germline CDR1 and CDR2: LNHDA and SQIVND (reference sequence). The CDR3 coding sequence is TGTGCCAGTAGTATAGATCACAGTCAGGCGTCCTACGAGCAGTACTTC. Encoded protein: CASSIDHSQASYEQYF.

The chain is built from TRBV5-1 and TRBJ1-4, with 9 bases identical to TRBD1. The CDR3 sequence is 14 residues long. Germline V gene data show CDR1 as SGHRS and CDR2 as YFSETQ. V gave up 4 bases and J gave up 8 bases; unmatched junction bases: 6. CDR3 bases: TGCGCCAGCAGCCCCGAACAGGGGGCAGAAAAACTGTTTTTT. Its translation is CASSPEQGAEKLFF.

The chain links TRBV5-1 to TRBJ2-3; D not resolved. Germline loops: CDR1 SGHRS, CDR2 YFSETQ. Trimming stripped 3 bases from V and 4 bases from J, with 6 bases between. This CDR3 has 12 residues. The CDR3 spells CASSSVSDTQYF. DNA for the CDR3: TGCGCCAGCAGCTCCGTCTCAGATACGCAGTATTTT.

Only one count was recorded for this clone. V is TRBV19 and J is TRBJ2-5; D gene ambiguous. V was cut by 3 bases and J by 1 base, with 12 bases left in between. The V gene's germline CDR1 is LNHDA and CDR2 SQIVND (reference sequence). The CDR3 runs to 15 residues. CDR3 sequence: CASSIQATPQETQYF. As DNA, the CDR3 is TGTGCCAGTAGTATTCAGGCCACTCCCCAAGAGACCCAGTACTTC.

The rearrangement uses TRBV7-2 and TRBJ1-4; TRBD1 aligns across 10 bases. J lost 8 bases, V lost 5 bases, and 14 bases had no gene match. Germline values: CDR1 SGHTA, CDR2 FQGNSA. The CDR3 is 17 amino acids. CDR3 bases: TGTGCCAGCAGCCCTACGCCAGTGGGGACAGGGGTCGAAAAACTGTTTTTT. This translates into CASSPTPVGTGVEKLFF.

V gene TRBV7-9 combines with J gene TRBJ2-1; a possible D gene is TRBD2 (5 bases). CDR3 length: 16 amino acids. The V gene's germline CDR1 is SEHNR and CDR2 FQNEAQ (reference sequence). Trimming pared 1 base from V and 4 bases from J, leaving 14 bases between. The CDR3 here is CASSLEVGVEYNEQFF. The CDR3 DNA reads as TGTGCCAGCAGCTTAGAGGTGGGAGTAGAGTACAATGAGCAGTTCTTC.

This chain uses TRBV5-1 with TRBJ2-3; TRBD2 matches 7 bases. Trimming took 1 base from V and 1 from J; bases not matched to a gene: 6. Germline values: CDR1 SGHRS, CDR2 YFSETQ. The CDR3 totals 16 residues. CDR3 protein: CASSLLFAGGTDTQYF. The CDR3 DNA sequence: TGCGCCAGCAGCTTGCTATTTGCGGGAGGCACAGATACGCAGTATTTT.

This chain uses TRBV2 with TRBJ1-5; possibly TRBD1 for D (5 bases). The CDR3 has 14 amino acids. V gave up 4 bases and J gave up 9 bases, with 16 bases separating them. Per germline, CDR1 SNHLY and CDR2 FYNNEI. The CDR3 here is CASSGEAGTGPQHF. In nucleotides, the CDR3 is TGTGCCAGCAGTGGTGAGGCGGGAACAGGGCCCCAGCATTTT.